This T cell receptor (beta chain) was captured by sequencing in a study of blood T cell repertoires in COVID-19 (dated by TCRdb to 2020 to 2021). Regarding the complete study: Samples from collaborators originated in the United States, Italy and Spain and spanned both the acute and convalescent phases of COVID-19. The prospective study material was composed of cDNA or gDNA derived from T cells, B-cell-depleted T cells, or PBMCs. Subjects who had been exposed to COVID-19, were actively infected with it, or had recovered from it provided the deeply sampled blood TCRbeta repertoires that made up the dataset. The repertoires were released in a freely available public database intended as a resource for research on the immune response to SARS-CoV-2. The samples were drawn from the first 160 participants of the ongoing ImmuneRACE study and from about 1,200 subjects provided by 6 global collaborators. Nearly every sample came with metadata listing a de-identified subject ID, COVID-19 status, age in years and sex. HLA class I and class II types, where available, came from metadata supplied by the sample provider rather than from assay-based typing.

TCRbeta CDR3 regions were amplified from genomic DNA using the immunoSEQ Assay, a bias-controlled multiplex PCR. The study's processing was this. Nucleated cell counts per sample were estimated from amplification of reference gene primers within the assay. To quantify the absolute abundance of each unique TCRbeta CDR3 rearrangement, sequence reads were collapsed and filtered. Productive Simpson clonality was computed per sample as the square root of Simpson's diversity index over productive rearrangements. Entries here come from immuneACCESS through TCRdb and include only in-frame sequences with V and J called. Some clones fail to appear in such tables; in the studies checked, an unresolved V gene covers under half of the shortfall, and the cause of the remainder is unknown. D and trimming come from the DNA, and the V and J calls and clone size come from that table. This sample gives about 88,000 clones in total; roughly nine tenths of them show up just once. The biggest ten clones account for less than 2% of the sample.

Each collaborating institution followed its own protocols to collect whole blood in K2EDTA tubes. Collaborator samples were shipped for TCRbeta analysis as frozen whole blood, isolated PBMCs, or DNA extracted from either sample type. A note on this clone: The clone's antigen remains unknown. No clone much larger than this one lies a single base away; base qualities are absent.

Germline trimming: 1 base from V, 3 bases from J; junction bases outside gene matches: 3. As encoded in the germline V gene, CDR1 is SGHTA while CDR2 is FQGNSA. The CDR3 starts with the cysteine, ends with the phenylalanine, and has 16 residues. The kept DNA is CDR3 alone, 48 bases in frame from the first base. Overall results and qualifications from the work: How much clinical and demographic metadata was included differed by source and by participant, and the metadata was provided uncurated.

The rearrangement joined TRBV7-2 to TRBJ2-6, with 7 bases matching TRBD1. The receptor was isolated from a man aged 55 to 69 with acute or convalescent COVID-19. Source material: peripheral blood. Here the CDR3 is given as CASSLEGASGANVLTF. The DNA reads TGTGCCAGCAGCTTAGAGGGGGCTAGTGGGGCCAACGTCCTGACTTTC.